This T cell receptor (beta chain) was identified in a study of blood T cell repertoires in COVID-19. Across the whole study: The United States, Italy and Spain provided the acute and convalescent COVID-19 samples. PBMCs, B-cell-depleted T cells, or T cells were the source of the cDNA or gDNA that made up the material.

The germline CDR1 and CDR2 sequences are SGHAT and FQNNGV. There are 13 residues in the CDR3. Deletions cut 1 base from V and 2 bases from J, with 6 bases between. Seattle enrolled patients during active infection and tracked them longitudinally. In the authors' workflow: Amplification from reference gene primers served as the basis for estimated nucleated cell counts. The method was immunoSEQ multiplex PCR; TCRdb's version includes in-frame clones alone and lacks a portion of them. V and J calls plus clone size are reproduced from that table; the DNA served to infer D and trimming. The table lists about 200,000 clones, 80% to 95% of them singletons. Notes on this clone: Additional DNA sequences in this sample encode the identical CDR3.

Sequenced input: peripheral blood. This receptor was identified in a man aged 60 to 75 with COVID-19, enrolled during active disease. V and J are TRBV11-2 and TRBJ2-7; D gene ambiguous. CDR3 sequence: CASSLGGPYEQYF. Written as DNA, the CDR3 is TGTGCCAGCAGCTTAGGAGGCCCCTACGAGCAGTACTTC. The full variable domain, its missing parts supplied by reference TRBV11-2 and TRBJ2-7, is EAGVAQSPRYKIIEKRQSVAFWCNPISGHATLYWYQQILGQGPKLLIQFQNNGVVDDSQLPKDRFSAERLKGVDSTLKIQPAKLEDSAVYLCASSLGGPYEQYFGPGTRLTVT.